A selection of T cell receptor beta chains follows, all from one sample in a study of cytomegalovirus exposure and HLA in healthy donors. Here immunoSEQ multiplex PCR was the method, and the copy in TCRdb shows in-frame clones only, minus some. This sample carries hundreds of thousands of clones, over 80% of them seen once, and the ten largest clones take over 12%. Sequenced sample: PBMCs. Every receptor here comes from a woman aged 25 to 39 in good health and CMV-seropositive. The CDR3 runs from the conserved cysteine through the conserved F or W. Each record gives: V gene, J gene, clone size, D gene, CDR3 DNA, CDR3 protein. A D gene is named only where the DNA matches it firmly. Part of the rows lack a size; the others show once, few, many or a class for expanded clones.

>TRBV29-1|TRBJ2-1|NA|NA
TGCAGCCTTGGGACCCCAGTCTACAATGAGCAGTTCTTC
CSLGTPVYNEQFF
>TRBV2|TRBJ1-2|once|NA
TGTGCCAGCAGTGATTGGAAGGGCAGGGGATATGGCTACACCTTC
CASSDWKGRGYGYTF
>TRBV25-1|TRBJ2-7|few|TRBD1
TGTGCCAGCAGTTACAGGGGCGAGCAGTACTTC
CASSYRGEQYF
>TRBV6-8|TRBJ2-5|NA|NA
TGTGCCAGCAGTTACTCGTTGGCAGGTGGGGAGACCCAGTACTTC
CASSYSLAGGETQYF
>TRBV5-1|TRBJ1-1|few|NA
TGCGCCAGCAGCTCACAGGTGAACACTGAAGCTTTCTTT
CASSSQVNTEAFF
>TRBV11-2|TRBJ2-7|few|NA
TGTGCCAGCAGCCCCTCGGGGCTCGAGCAGTACTTC
CASSPSGLEQYF
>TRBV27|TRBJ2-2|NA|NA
TGTGCCAGCAGTTGGGGGATTGCCACCGGGGAGCTGTTTTTT
CASSWGIATGELFF
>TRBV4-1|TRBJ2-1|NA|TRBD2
TGCGCCAGCAGCCCTCTTAGCGGGTTGATAAAGCTGCATGAGCAGTTCTTC
CASSPLSGLIKLHEQFF
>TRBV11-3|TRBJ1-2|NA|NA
TGTGCCAGCAGCTTCGGGCCGTCGAACTATGGCTACACCTTC
CASSFGPSNYGYTF
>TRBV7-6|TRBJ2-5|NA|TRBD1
TGTGCCAGCAGCCGGGGGACAGGGGCAGAGACCCAGTACTTC
CASSRGTGAETQYF
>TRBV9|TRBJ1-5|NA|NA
TGTGCCAGCAGCGTAGCTGGGGCAGCAGATCAGCCCCAGCATTTT
CASSVAGAADQPQHF
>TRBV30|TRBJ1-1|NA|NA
TGTGCCTGGAAAGAAGGGGGGAACACTGAAGCTTTCTTT
CAWKEGGNTEAFF
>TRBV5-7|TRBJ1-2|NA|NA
TGTGCCAGCAGTAACCGGGGGTACGGTGGCTACACCTTC
CASSNRGYGGYTF
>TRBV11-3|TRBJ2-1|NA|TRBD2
TGTGCCAGCAAAACTAGCGGTACCTACAATGAGCAGTTCTTC
CASKTSGTYNEQFF
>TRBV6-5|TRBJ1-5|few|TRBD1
TGTGCCAGCAGTCGCGGGACAGGGCTTAATCAGCCCCAGCATTTT
CASSRGTGLNQPQHF
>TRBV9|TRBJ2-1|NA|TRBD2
TGTGCCAGCAGCGTCCGAGCCGGGACTAGTTACAATGAGCAGTTCTTC
CASSVRAGTSYNEQFF
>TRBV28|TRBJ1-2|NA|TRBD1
TGTGCCAGCAGTTTATACAGGGGGGATGGCTACACCTTC
CASSLYRGDGYTF
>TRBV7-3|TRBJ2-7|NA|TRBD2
TGTGCCAGCAGCCGAACTAGCGGGGACTACGAGCAGTACTTC
CASSRTSGDYEQYF
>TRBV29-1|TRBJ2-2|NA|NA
TGCAGCGTTGAAGGGGCGGCAGCGGCCGGGGAGCTGTTTTTT
CSVEGAAAAGELFF
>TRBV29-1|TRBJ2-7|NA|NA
TGCAGCGTTGAAGGCCTCTCTGCTGTTAGTGGGCAGTACTTC
CSVEGLSAVSGQYF
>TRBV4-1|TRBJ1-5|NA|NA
TGCGCCAGCAGCCTAACCCAACAGGATCAGCCCCAGCATTTT
CASSLTQQDQPQHF
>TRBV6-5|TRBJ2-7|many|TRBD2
TGTGCCAGCAGTTACTGGACTAGTACCTACGAGCAGTACTTC
CASSYWTSTYEQYF